This T cell receptor (beta chain) originates from a study of CD8+CD57+ T cells in acquired aplastic anemia. The CDR3 spans 16 residues. V lost 0 bases, J lost 0 bases, and 10 bases lay in between. Germline lookup yields CDR1 SEHNR and CDR2 FQNEAQ (reference sequence). According to the study, genomic DNA was the template for TCR beta VDJ and CDR3 profiling. TCRdb re-derived calls from the reads in MiXCR, one entry per CDR3 protein. The repertoire holds 150,000 to 200,000 distinct CDR3 sequences, 60% to 70% seen once, with less than 55% in the top ten. The material sequenced was sorted CD4+, CD8+, or CD8+CD57+ T cells (not recorded which) from PBMCs. The receptor was derived from a human donor in good health. V usage is TRBV7-9 and J usage is TRBJ2-3; D is unclear. This chain's CDR3 is CASSLALLTSTDTQYF. In DNA form, the CDR3 reads TGTGCCAGCAGCTTAGCGCTACTGACTAGCACAGATACGCAGTATTTT.